A selection of T cell receptor beta chains follows, all from one sample in a study of blood T cells in healthy people across ages. Each CDR3 protein gets one entry after TCRdb re-called the 5' RACE reads with MiXCR. The sample records about 810,000 distinct CDR3 sequences, roughly 34% being singletons. Material: blood. The receptors originated from a man between 18 and 29 years old in good health. The CDR3 runs from the conserved cysteine through the conserved F or W. The D gene is left open where the match is weak. Size values are once, few and many counts, or a class for expanded clones, and some rows have none.

j_gene | v_gene | abundance | d_gene | CDR3aa | CDR3nt
TRBJ2-1 | TRBV9 | - | - | CASSASDILTVNEQFF | TGTGCCAGCAGCGCCTCGGACATTCTGACGGTCAATGAGCAGTTCTTC
TRBJ1-1 | TRBV19 | - | - | CAIHLKDLENTEAFF | TGTGCCATACACCTGAAGGATCTCGAGAACACTGAAGCTTTCTTT
TRBJ1-4 | TRBV15 | - | TRBD1 | CATSRYPPSTGSNEKLFF | TGTGCCACCAGCAGATACCCACCTTCGACAGGGTCTAATGAAAAACTGTTTTTT
TRBJ2-7 | TRBV9 | few | - | CASSVEVGQAEQYF | TGTGCCAGCAGCGTAGAGGTGGGGCAGGCCGAGCAGTACTTC
TRBJ1-4 | TRBV12-3/TRBV12-4 | few | - | CASSGLSNEKLFF | TGTGCCAGCAGCGGGCTATCTAATGAAAAACTGTTTTTT
TRBJ2-3 | TRBV7-3 | - | - | CASSPLLGGPLADTQYF | TGTGCCAGCAGCCCCCTCCTGGGGGGGCCTTTGGCAGATACGCAGTATTTT
TRBJ2-4 | TRBV29-1 | once | - | CSADLGWEQYF | TGCAGCGCTGATCTGGGCTGGGAGCAGTACTTC
TRBJ1-5 | TRBV12-3/TRBV12-4 | - | - | CASSSNSAAQHF | TGTGCCAGCAGTAGTAATTCAGCCGCCCAGCATTTT
TRBJ2-7 | TRBV10-3 | - | - | CAISESGRSNEQYF | TGTGCCATCAGTGAGTCGGGCAGGTCCAATGAGCAGTACTTC
TRBJ2-7 | TRBV27 | - | TRBD2 | CASSPRTSGAYEQYF | TGTGCCAGCAGTCCAAGGACTAGCGGGGCCTACGAGCAGTACTTC
TRBJ2-3 | TRBV2 | few | - | CASSEVGDIDTDTQYF | TGTGCCAGCAGTGAGGTGGGGGACATCGACACAGATACGCAGTATTTT
TRBJ2-3 | TRBV20-1 | many | - | CSSEPLASITDTQYF | TGCAGTTCCGAGCCGCTAGCGAGTATCACAGATACGCAGTATTTT
TRBJ1-5 | TRBV20-1 | - | - | CSAGASPGYSNQPQHF | TGCAGTGCTGGAGCTAGCCCAGGGTATAGCAATCAGCCCCAGCATTTT
TRBJ2-1 | TRBV24-1 | - | TRBD1 | CAASAGGLEQFF | TGTGCCGCCAGTGCAGGGGGCCTTGAGCAGTTCTTC
TRBJ2-3 | TRBV5-1 | - | - | CASRGQDRDTQYF | TGCGCCAGCAGAGGTCAGGACAGAGATACGCAGTATTTT
TRBJ1-4 | TRBV6-1 | once | - | CASSGEGLPGEKLFF | TGTGCCAGCAGTGGGGAAGGGCTCCCGGGCGAAAAACTGTTTTTT
TRBJ2-2 | TRBV12-3/TRBV12-4 | many | - | CASSPQGNTGELFF | TGTGCCAGCAGTCCACAGGGGAACACCGGGGAGCTGTTTTTT
TRBJ2-2 | TRBV7-2 | few | - | CASSLSFSTGELFF | TGTGCCAGCAGCTTATCGTTTAGCACCGGGGAGCTGTTTTTT
TRBJ1-2 | TRBV4-3 | - | - | CASSQSKENYGYTF | TGCGCCAGCAGTCAATCGAAGGAAAACTATGGCTACACCTTC
TRBJ2-1 | TRBV7-2 | - | TRBD2 | CVSSLRRAGEETQFF | TGTGTCAGCAGCTTGCGGCGGGCGGGGGAGGAGACCCAGTTCTTC
TRBJ1-1 | TRBV7-9 | - | - | CALDPSMNTEAFF | TGTGCCTTAGATCCTTCCATGAACACTGAAGCTTTCTTT
TRBJ1-5 | TRBV18 | few | TRBD1 | CASSGQGAGNQPQHF | TGTGCCAGCTCAGGACAGGGGGCCGGCAATCAGCCCCAGCATTTT
TRBJ2-2 | TRBV5-4 | - | TRBD1 | CASNLPGTGGRTGELFF | TGTGCCAGCAACTTGCCTGGGACAGGGGGCCGGACCGGGGAGCTGTTTTTT
TRBJ2-7 | TRBV7-2 | - | - | CASSPGWGYEQYF | TGTGCCAGCAGCCCCGGTTGGGGGTACGAGCAGTACTTC
TRBJ2-6 | TRBV14 | many | - | CASSPGPNRSSGANVLTF | TGTGCCAGCAGCCCAGGCCCGAACAGAAGCTCTGGGGCCAACGTCCTGACTTTC
TRBJ2-7 | TRBV20-1 | few | - | CSARDQGSTSAPYEQYF | TGCAGTGCTAGAGACCAGGGGAGCACTAGCGCTCCCTACGAGCAGTACTTC
TRBJ2-7 | TRBV4-1 | - | - | CASSQVESSYNEQYF | TGCGCCAGCAGCCAAGTAGAGAGCTCCTACAATGAGCAGTACTTC
TRBJ2-7 | TRBV7-9 | many | - | CASSLGLWVEQYF | TGTGCCAGCAGCTTAGGGCTTTGGGTCGAGCAGTACTTC
TRBJ2-7 | TRBV5-1 | - | - | CASSLESGGLDEQYF | TGCGCCAGCAGCTTGGAGAGTGGGGGGCTAGACGAGCAGTACTTC
TRBJ1-5 | TRBV20-1 | few | - | CSARVREKGLSNQPQHF | TGCAGTGCTAGAGTTCGAGAGAAGGGGTTAAGCAATCAGCCCCAGCATTTT
TRBJ2-1 | TRBV20-1 | - | - | CSARGEPVFSPYNEQFF | TGCAGTGCTAGAGGGGAACCTGTCTTCAGCCCCTACAATGAGCAGTTCTTC
TRBJ1-2 | TRBV20-1 | many | - | CSARDLGRLQGYTF | TGCAGTGCTAGAGATTTGGGGCGGTTGCAGGGCTACACCTTC
TRBJ1-1 | TRBV7-2 | - | TRBD1 | CASSLVGTGETEAFF | TGTGCCAGCAGCTTAGTAGGGACAGGGGAGACTGAAGCTTTCTTT
TRBJ2-3 | TRBV12-3/TRBV12-4 | many | - | CASSHWDDLTDTQYF | TGTGCCAGCAGTCACTGGGATGACCTGACAGATACGCAGTATTTT
TRBJ1-2 | TRBV20-1 | - | TRBD1 | CSARGQGDDGYTF | TGCAGTGCTAGGGGACAGGGTGATGATGGCTACACCTTC
TRBJ1-1 | TRBV14 | - | - | CASSPSWLGTEAFF | TGTGCCAGCAGCCCCAGTTGGTTGGGAACTGAAGCTTTCTTT
TRBJ1-6 | TRBV20-1 | many | - | CSASRQGNSPLHF | TGCAGTGCTAGCAGGCAGGGTAATTCACCCCTCCACTTT